This T cell receptor beta chain was identified during a study of identical twins. A few counts support this clonotype. TCRdb processed the 5' RACE reads anew with MiXCR; each CDR3 protein has one entry. The profile shows hundreds of thousands of distinct CDR3 sequences, over 5% of them singletons. From germline, CDR1 is SGDLS and CDR2 YYNGEE. CDR3 length equals 14 residues. V was pared by 2 bases and J by 0 bases, with 8 bases between. This chain connects TRBV9 to TRBJ2-5, with D perhaps given as TRBD1 or TRBD2 (5 bases each). Sequences were obtained from naive T cells sorted from blood. The TCR originated in a man aged 18 to 29 in good health. The CDR3 reads CASSVGPNQETQYF. The CDR3, as DNA: TGTGCCAGCAGCGTGGGACCAAACCAAGAGACCCAGTACTTC.